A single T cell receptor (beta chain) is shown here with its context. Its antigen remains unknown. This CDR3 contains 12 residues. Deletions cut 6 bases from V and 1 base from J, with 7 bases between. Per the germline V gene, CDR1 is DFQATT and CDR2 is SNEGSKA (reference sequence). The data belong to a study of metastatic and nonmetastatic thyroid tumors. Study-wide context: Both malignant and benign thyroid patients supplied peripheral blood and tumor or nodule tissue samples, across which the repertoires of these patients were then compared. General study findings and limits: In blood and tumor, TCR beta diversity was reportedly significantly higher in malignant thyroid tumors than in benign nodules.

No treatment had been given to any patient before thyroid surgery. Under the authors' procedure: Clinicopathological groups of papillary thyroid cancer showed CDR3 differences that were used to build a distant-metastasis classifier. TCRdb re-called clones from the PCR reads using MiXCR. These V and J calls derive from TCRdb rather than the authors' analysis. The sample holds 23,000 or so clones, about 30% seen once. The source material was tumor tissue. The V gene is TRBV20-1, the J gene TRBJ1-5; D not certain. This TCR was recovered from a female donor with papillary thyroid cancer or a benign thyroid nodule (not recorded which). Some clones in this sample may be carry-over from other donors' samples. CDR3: CSALVSNQPQHF. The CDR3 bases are TGCAGTGCGCTCGTAAGCAATCAGCCCCAGCATTTT.